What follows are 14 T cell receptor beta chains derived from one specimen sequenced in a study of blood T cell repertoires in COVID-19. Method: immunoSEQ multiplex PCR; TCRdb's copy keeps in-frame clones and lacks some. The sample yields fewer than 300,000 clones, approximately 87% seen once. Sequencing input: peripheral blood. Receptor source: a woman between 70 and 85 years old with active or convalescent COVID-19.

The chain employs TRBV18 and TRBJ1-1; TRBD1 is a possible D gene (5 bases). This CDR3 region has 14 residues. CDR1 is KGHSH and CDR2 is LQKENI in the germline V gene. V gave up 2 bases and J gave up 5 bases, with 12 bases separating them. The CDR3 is CASSPDRIGTEAFF. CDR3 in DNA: TGTGCCAGCTCACCAGACAGAATAGGAACTGAAGCTTTCTTT.

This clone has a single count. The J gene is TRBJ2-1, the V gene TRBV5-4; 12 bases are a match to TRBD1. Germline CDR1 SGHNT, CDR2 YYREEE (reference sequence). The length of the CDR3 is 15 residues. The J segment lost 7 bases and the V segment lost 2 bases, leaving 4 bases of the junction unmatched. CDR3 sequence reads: CASSFGTGGGNEQFF. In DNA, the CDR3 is TGTGCCAGCAGCTTTGGGACAGGGGGCGGGAATGAGCAGTTCTTC.

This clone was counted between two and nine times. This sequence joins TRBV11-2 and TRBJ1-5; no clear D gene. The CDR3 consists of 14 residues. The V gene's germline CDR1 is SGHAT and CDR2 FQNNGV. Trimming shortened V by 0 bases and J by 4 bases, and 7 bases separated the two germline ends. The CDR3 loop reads CASSLEGRNQPQHF. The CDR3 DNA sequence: TGTGCCAGCAGCTTAGAAGGGAGGAATCAGCCCCAGCATTTT.

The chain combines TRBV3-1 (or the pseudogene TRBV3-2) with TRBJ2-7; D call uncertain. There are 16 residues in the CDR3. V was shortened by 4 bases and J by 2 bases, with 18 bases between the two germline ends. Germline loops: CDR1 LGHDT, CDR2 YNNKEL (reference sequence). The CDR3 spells CASSPSKKRSAYEQYF. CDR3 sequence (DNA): TGTGCCAGCAGCCCCTCAAAAAAGAGAAGCGCCTACGAGCAGTACTTC.

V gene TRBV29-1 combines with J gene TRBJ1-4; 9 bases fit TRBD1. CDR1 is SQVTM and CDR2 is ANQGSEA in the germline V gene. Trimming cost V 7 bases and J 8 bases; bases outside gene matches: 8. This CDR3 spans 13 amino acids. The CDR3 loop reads CSGTGASDEKLFF. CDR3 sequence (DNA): TGCAGCGGGACAGGGGCCAGTGACGAAAAACTGTTTTTT.

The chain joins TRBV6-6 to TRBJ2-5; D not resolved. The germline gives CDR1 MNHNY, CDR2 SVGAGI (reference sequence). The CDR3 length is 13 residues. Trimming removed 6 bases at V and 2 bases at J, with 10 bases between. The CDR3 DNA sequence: TGTGCCAGCAGGAAGTGGCAGCAAGAGACCCAGTACTTC. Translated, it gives CASRKWQQETQYF.

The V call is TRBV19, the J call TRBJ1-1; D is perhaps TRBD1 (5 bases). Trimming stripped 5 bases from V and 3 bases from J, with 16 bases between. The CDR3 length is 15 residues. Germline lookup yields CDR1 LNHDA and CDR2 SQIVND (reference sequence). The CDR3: CASSSFSGGYTEAFF. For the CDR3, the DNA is TGTGCCAGTAGTTCTTTCAGCGGGGGATACACTGAAGCTTTCTTT.

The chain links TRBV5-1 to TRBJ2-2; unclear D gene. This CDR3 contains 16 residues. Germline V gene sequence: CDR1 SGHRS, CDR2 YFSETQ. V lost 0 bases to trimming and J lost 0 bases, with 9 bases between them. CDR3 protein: CASSLVARANTGELFF. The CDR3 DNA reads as TGCGCCAGCAGCTTGGTTGCCCGGGCGAACACCGGGGAGCTGTTTTTT.

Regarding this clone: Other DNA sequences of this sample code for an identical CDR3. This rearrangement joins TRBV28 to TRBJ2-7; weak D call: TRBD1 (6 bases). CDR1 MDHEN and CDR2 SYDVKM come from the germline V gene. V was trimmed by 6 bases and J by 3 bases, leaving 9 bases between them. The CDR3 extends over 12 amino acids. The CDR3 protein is CASRGQFYEQYF. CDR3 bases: TGTGCCAGCAGAGGACAGTTCTACGAGCAGTACTTC.

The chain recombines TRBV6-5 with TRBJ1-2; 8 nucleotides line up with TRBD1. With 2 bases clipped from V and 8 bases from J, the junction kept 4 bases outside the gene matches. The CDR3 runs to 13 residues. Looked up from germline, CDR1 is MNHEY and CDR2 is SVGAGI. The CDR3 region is CASSYGQGGGYTF. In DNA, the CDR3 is TGTGCCAGCAGTTACGGACAGGGAGGAGGCTACACCTTC.

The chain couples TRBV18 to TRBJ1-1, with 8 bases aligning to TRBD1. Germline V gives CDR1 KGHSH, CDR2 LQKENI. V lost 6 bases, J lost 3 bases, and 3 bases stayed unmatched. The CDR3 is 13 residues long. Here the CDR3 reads CASSAGGDTEAFF. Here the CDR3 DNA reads TGTGCCAGCTCCGCAGGGGGCGACACTGAAGCTTTCTTT. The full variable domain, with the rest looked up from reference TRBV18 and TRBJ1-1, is NAGVMQNPRHLVRRRGQEARLRCSPMKGHSHVYWYRQLPEEGLKFMVYLQKENIIDESGMPKERFSAEFPKEGPSILRIQQVVRGDSAAYFCASSAGGDTEAFFGQGTRLTVV.

The CDR3, as DNA: TGTGCCTGGAGTGTAAGGCGACAGACCGATGGCTACACCTTC. It translates to CAWSVRRQTDGYTF. This rearrangement joins TRBV30 to TRBJ1-2; D is perhaps TRBD1 (5 bases). The CDR3 is 14 residues long. Trimming cost V 0 bases and J 6 bases, with 14 bases left between them. Germline lookup yields CDR1 GTSNPN and CDR2 SVGIG (reference sequence).

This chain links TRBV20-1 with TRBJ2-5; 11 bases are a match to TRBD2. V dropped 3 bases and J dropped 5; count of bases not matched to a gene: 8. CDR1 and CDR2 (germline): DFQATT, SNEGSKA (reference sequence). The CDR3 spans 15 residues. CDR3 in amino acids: CSASNSGRALETQYF. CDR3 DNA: TGCAGTGCTAGTAATAGCGGGAGGGCCTTGGAGACCCAGTACTTC.

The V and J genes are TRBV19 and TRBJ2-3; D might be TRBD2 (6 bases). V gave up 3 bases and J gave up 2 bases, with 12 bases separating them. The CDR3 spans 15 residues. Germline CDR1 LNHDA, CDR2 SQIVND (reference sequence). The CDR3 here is CASSMEGSLTDTQYF. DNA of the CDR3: TGTGCCAGTAGTATGGAGGGGTCCCTCACAGATACGCAGTATTTT.